The clone carrying this T cell receptor beta chain was picked up one time. The data originate from a study of blood T cell repertoires in COVID-19. Study-wide context: Spain, Italy and the United States supplied samples that represented acute and convalescent COVID-19. T cells, B-cell-depleted T cells, or PBMCs supplied cDNA or gDNA.

As originally analysed: Estimates of nucleated cell counts were drawn from the amplification of reference gene primers. TCRdb's copy holds only in-frame clones and misses some; the assay was immunoSEQ multiplex PCR. V, J and clone size are taken as reported in that table, and D and trimming were inferred from the DNA itself. This table holds roughly 220,000 clones, about four fifths found once. This CDR3 comprises 13 residues. With 5 bases clipped from V and 5 bases from J, the junction kept 7 bases outside the gene matches. Germline CDR1 reads SQVTM; CDR2 reads ANQGSEA. This chain uses TRBV29-1 with TRBJ1-1, with 8 nucleotides matching TRBD1. The TCR comes from an elderly woman with COVID-19, enrolled during active disease. Sequencing input: peripheral blood. CDR3 sequence: CSVRTGSGTEAFF. CDR3 sequence (DNA): TGCAGCGTTAGGACAGGGTCAGGGACTGAAGCTTTCTTT.